The entry that follows covers one T cell receptor (beta chain) sequence. This record comes from a study of blood T cell repertoires in COVID-19. Study in general: Acute and convalescent COVID-19 specimens originated in the United States, Italy and Spain.

Patients at the Seattle site were enrolled during active infection and followed longitudinally. Methods used by the authors: Estimated nucleated cell counts came from reference gene primer amplification. Assay: immunoSEQ multiplex PCR; the TCRdb copy retains only in-frame clones and omits some. V and J calls and clone size come straight from that table; D and trimming were deduced from the DNA. The data contain some 370,000 clones, approximately 89% of them singletons. Sequencing input: peripheral blood. The receptor comes from a woman in her 30s with COVID-19, enrolled during active disease.

As DNA, the CDR3 is TGTGCCAGCAGTCAGTTCTACGAGCAGTACTTC. Residues: CASSQFYEQYF. The chain combines TRBV28 with TRBJ2-7; no reliable D call. CDR3 size: 11 residues. The germline V gene encodes CDR1 MDHEN and CDR2 SYDVKM. With 5 bases removed from V and 3 bases from J, the gap between germline ends came to 5 bases.